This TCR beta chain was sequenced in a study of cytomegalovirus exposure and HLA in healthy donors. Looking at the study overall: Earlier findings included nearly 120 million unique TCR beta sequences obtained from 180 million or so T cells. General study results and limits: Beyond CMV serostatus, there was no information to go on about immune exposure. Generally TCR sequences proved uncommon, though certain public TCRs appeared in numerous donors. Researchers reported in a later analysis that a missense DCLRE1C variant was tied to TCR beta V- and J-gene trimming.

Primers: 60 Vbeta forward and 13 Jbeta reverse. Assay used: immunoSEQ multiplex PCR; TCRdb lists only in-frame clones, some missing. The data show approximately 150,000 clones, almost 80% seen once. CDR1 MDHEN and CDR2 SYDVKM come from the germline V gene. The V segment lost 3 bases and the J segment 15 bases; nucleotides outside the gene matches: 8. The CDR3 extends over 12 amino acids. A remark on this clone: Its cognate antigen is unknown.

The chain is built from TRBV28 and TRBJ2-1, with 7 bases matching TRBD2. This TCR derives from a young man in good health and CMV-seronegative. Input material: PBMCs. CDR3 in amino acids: CASSFMAGVLFF. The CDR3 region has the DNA TGTGCCAGCAGTTTTATGGCGGGAGTTCTGTTCTTC. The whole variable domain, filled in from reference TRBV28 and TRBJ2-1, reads DVKVTQSSRYLVKRTGEKVFLECVQDMDHENMFWYRQDPGLGLRLIYFSYDVKMKEKGDIPEGYSVSREKKERFSLILESASTNQTSMYLCASSFMAGVLFFGPGTRLTVL.